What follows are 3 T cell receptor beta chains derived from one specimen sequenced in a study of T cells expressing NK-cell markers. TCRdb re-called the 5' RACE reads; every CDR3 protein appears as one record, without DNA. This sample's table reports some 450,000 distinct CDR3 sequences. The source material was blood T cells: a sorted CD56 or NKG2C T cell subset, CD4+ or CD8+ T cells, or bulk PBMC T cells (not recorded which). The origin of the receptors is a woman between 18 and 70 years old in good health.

The chain's CDR3 is CASSLTSANYEQYF. This sequence joins TRBV5-1 and TRBJ2-7; TCRdb selects TRBD2, and the lack of DNA leaves this call unchecked. Looked up from germline, CDR1 is SGHRS and CDR2 is YFSETQ. The CDR3 is 14 amino acids.

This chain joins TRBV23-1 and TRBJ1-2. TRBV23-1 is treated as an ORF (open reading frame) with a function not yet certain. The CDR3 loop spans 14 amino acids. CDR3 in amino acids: CASSQSGKTISYTF.

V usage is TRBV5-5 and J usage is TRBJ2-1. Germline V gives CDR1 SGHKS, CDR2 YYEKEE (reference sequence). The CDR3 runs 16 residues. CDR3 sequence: CASSLDRVSSYNEQFF.